This T cell receptor (beta chain) was identified in a study of control samples from healthy donors and cancer patients. Assay: immunoSEQ multiplex PCR; the TCRdb copy retains only in-frame clones and omits some. The sample records 100,000 or so clones, around 80% being singletons. The CDR3 totals 12 residues. Germline CDR1 reads SQVTM; CDR2 reads ANQGSEA. Trimming left V 2 bases short and J 8 bases short, with 12 bases between. The genes are TRBV29-1 and TRBJ1-2; perhaps TRBD1 as D (6 bases). This TCR was sampled from a woman between 55 and 75 years old in good health. The source material was blood. CDR3 coding DNA: TGCAGCGTTGAATCGGGGGCGGGCGGCTACACCTTC. This sequence encodes CSVESGAGGYTF.